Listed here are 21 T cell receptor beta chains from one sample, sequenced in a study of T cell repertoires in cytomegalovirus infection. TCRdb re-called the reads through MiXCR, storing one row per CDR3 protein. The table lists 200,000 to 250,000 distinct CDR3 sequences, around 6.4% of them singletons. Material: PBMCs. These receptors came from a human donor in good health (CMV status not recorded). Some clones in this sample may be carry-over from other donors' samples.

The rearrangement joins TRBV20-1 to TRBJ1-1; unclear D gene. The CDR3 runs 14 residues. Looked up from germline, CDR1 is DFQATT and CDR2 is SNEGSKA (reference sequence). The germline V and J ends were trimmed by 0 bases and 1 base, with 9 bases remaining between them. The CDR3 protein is CSARDLSSNTEAFF. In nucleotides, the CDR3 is TGCAGTGCTAGAGACCTCAGCTCGAACACTGAAGCTTTCTTT.

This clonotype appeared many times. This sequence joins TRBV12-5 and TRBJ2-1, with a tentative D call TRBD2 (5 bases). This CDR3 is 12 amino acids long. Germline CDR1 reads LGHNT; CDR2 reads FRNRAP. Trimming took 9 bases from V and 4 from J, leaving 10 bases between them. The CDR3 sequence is CASNGEYNEQFF. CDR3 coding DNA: TGTGCTAGCAACGGGGAGTACAATGAGCAGTTCTTC.

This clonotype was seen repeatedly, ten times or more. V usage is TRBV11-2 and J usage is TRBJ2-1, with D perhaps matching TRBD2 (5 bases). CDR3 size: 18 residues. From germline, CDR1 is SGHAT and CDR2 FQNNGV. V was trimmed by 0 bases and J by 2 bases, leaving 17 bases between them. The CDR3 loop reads CASSLDGGPNKAYNEQFF. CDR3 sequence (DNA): TGTGCCAGCAGCTTAGATGGAGGACCGAACAAGGCCTACAATGAGCAGTTCTTC.

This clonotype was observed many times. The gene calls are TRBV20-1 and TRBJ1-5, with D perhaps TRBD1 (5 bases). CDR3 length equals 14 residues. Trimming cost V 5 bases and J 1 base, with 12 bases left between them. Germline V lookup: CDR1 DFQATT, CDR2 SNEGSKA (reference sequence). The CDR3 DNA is TGCAGTGCTCCCTCAGGGAGGAGCAATCAGCCCCAGCATTTT. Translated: CSAPSGRSNQPQHF.

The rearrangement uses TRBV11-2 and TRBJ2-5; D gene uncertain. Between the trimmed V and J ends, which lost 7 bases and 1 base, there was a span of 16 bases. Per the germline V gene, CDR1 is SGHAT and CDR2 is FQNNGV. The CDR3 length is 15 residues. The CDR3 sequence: CASTLNIAFQETQYF. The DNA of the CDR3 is TGTGCCAGCACCCTAAACATCGCTTTCCAAGAGACCCAGTACTTC.

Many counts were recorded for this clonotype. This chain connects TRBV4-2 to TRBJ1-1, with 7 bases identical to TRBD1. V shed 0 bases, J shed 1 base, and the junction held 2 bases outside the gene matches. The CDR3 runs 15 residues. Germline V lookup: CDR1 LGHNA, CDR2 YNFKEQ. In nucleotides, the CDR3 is TGTGCCAGCAGCCAAGATCAGGGGGGGAACACTGAAGCTTTCTTT. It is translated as CASSQDQGGNTEAFF.

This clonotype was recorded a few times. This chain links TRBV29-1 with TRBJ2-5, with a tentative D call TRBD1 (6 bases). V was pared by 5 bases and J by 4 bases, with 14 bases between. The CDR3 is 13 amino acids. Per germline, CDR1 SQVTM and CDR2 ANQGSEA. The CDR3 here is CSVRTEGGETQYF. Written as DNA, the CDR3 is TGCAGCGTTAGGACAGAAGGAGGAGAGACCCAGTACTTC.

The CDR3 coding sequence is TGTGCCAGCAGCCAATTGGCACTAAACATTCAGTACTTC. Its translation: CASSQLALNIQYF. The chain recombines TRBV3-1 with TRBJ2-4; D unresolved. This CDR3 is built from 13 residues. The germline gives CDR1 LGHDT, CDR2 YNNKEL (reference sequence). Trimming took off 2 bases at V and 6 bases at J, with 8 bases between the two ends.

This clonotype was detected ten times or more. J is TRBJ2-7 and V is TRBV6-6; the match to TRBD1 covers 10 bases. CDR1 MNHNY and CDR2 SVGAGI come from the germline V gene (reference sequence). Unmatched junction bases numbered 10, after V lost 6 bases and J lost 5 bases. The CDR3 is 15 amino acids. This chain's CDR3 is CASSQITGTGDEQYF. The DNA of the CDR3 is TGTGCCAGCAGCCAAATTACCGGGACAGGGGACGAGCAGTACTTC.

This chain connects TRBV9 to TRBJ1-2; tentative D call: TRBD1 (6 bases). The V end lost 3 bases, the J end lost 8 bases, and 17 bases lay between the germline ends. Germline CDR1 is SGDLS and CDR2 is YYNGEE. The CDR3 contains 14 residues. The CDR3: CASSASTGPGGYTF. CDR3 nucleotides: TGTGCCAGCAGCGCTTCCACAGGGCCGGGAGGCTACACCTTC.

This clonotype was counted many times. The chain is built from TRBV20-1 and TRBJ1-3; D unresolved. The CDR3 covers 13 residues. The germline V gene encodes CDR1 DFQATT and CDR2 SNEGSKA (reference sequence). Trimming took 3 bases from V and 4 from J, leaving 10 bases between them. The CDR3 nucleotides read TGCAGTGCTAGTGAGCGGCTCGGAAACACCATATATTTT. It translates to CSASERLGNTIYF.

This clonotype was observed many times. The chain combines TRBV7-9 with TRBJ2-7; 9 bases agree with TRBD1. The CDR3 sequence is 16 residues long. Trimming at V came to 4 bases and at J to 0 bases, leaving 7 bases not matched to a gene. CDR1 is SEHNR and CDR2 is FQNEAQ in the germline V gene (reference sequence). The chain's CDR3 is CASSSDRGLPSYEQYF. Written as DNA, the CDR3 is TGTGCCAGCAGCTCGGACAGGGGCCTGCCCTCCTACGAGCAGTACTTC.

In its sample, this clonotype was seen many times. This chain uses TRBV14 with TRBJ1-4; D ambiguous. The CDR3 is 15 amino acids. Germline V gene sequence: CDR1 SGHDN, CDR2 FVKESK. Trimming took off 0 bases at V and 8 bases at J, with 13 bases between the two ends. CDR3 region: CASSQDAGPREKLFF. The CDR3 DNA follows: TGTGCCAGCAGCCAAGATGCAGGTCCTCGGGAAAAACTGTTTTTT.

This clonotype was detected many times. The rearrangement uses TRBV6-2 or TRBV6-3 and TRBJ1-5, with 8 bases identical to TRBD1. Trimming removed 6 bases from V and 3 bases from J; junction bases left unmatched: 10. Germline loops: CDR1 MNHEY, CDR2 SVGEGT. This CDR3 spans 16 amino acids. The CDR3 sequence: CASRGTQGATNQPQHF. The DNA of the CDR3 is TGTGCCAGCAGGGGTACTCAGGGGGCCACCAATCAGCCCCAGCATTTT.

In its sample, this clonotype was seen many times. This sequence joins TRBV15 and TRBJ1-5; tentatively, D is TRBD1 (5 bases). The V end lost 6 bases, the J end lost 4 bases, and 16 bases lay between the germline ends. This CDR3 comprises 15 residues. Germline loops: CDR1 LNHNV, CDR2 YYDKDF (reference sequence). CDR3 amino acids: CATSQDTYHNQPQHF. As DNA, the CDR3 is TGTGCCACCAGTCAGGACACGTATCATAATCAGCCCCAGCATTTT.

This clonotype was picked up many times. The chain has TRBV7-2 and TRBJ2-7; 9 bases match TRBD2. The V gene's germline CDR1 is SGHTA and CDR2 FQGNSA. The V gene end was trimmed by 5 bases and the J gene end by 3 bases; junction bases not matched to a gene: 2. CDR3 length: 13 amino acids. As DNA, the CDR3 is TGTGCCAGCAGCCGTAGCGGGAGCTACGAGCAGTACTTC. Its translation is CASSRSGSYEQYF.

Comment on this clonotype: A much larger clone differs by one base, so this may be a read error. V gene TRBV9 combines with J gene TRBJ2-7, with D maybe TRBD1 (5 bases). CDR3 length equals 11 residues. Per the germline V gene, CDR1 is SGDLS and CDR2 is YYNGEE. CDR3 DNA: TGTGCCAGCAGCGCAGGGCTCGAGCAGCACTTC. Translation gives CASSAGLEQHF. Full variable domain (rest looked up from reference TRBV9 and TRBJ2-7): DSGVTQTPKHLITATGQRVTLRCSPRSGDLSVYWYQQSLDQGLQFLIQYYNGEERAKGNILERFSAQQFPDLHSELNLSSLELGDSALYFCASSAGLEQHFGPGTRLTVT.

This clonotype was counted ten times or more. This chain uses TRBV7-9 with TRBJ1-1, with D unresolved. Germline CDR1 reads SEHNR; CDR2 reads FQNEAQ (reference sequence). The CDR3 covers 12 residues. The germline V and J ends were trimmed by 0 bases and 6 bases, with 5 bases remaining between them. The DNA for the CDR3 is TGTGCCAGCAGCTTAGCGGAAGCTGAAGCTTTCTTT. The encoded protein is CASSLAEAEAFF.

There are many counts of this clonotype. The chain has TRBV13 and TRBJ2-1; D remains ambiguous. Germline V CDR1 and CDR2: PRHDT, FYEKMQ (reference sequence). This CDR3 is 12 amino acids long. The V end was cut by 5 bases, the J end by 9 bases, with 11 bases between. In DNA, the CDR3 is TGTGCCAGCAGCCCTCCGATAGGTGAGCAGTTCTTC. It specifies CASSPPIGEQFF.

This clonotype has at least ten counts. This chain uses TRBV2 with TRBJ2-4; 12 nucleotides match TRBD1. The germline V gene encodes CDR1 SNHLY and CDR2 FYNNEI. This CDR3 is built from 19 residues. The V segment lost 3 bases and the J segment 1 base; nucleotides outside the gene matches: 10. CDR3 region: CASSDPRDRGRGAKNIQYF. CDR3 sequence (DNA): TGTGCCAGCAGTGACCCCCGGGACAGGGGGCGAGGTGCCAAAAACATTCAGTACTTC.

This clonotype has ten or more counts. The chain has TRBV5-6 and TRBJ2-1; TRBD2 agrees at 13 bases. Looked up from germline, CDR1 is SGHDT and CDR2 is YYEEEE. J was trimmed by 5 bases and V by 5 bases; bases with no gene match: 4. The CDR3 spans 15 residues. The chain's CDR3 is CASSWGTSGDNEQFF. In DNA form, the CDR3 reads TGTGCCAGCAGTTGGGGGACTAGCGGGGACAATGAGCAGTTCTTC.